This T cell receptor beta chain was documented in a study of OX40 agonist ivuxolimab in advanced cancers. The CDR3 has 14 residues. V dropped 5 bases and J dropped 9 bases, with 17 bases sitting between them. The germline V gene has CDR1 WSHSY and CDR2 SAAADI. Data came from immunoSEQ multiplex PCR; TCRdb stores just in-frame clones and leaves some out. The repertoire holds under 45,000 clones, with about four fifths as singletons. The V gene is TRBV10-2, the J gene TRBJ1-5; D is possibly TRBD1 (5 bases). The TCR sequence derives from an adult with an advanced solid tumor such as melanoma, head and neck, liver or kidney cancer. The sequenced sample was CD4+ or CD8+ T cells sorted from blood, obtained in a trial of the OX40 agonist ivuxolimab. DNA of the CDR3: TGCGCCAGCAGTAGGGGCGGGGAGGGATCGCCCCAGCATTTT. Translation gives CASSRGGEGSPQHF.